Below, 3 T cell receptor beta chains from the same sample are listed, as sequenced in a study of low-dose radiotherapy and immunotherapy resistance in tumors. TRAV- and TRBV-specific primers primed first-strand cDNA, covering alpha and beta chains. A roughly 22-cycle PCR with a constant-region primer and V-primer adapter amplified TCRs. Via MiXCR, TCRdb re-called the reads, giving one row per CDR3 protein. Counted here are around 76,000 distinct CDR3 sequences, 31% occurring once; the ten biggest clones make up roughly 11%. Time point defined: before trial treatment. Sequenced here: PBMCs, sampled before treatment. The receptor source for this set is a female donor with ovarian cancer.

J is TRBJ2-1 and V is TRBV5-1; D unclear. Germline values: CDR1 SGHRS, CDR2 YFSETQ. CDR3 length: 16 residues. With 1 base removed from V and 0 bases from J, the gap between germline ends came to 11 bases. CDR3 in DNA: TGCGCCAGCAGCTTGACCGGGCTCGGCTCCTACAATGAGCAGTTCTTC. This translates into CASSLTGLGSYNEQFF.

This clonotype was counted many times. The V and J genes are TRBV7-2 and TRBJ1-3, with D perhaps matching TRBD1 (5 bases). The CDR3 length is 16 residues. Germline V gene data show CDR1 as SGHTA and CDR2 as FQGNSA. V lost 2 bases and J 0 bases, leaving 11 bases between the germline ends. The CDR3 nucleotides are TGTGCCAGCAGCTTAACAGGCCGCCTCTCTGGAAACACCATATATTTT. Its translation is CASSLTGRLSGNTIYF.

In this sample, this clonotype turned up many times. The chain combines TRBV7-9 with TRBJ2-7; 7 nucleotides match TRBD1. This CDR3 spans 16 amino acids. V shed 5 bases and J 0 bases; nucleotides not matched to a gene: 10. The germline gives CDR1 SEHNR, CDR2 FQNEAQ (reference sequence). CDR3 protein: CASSTGPTGSSYEQYF. The DNA of the CDR3 is TGTGCCAGCAGCACCGGACCGACAGGGAGCTCCTACGAGCAGTACTTC.